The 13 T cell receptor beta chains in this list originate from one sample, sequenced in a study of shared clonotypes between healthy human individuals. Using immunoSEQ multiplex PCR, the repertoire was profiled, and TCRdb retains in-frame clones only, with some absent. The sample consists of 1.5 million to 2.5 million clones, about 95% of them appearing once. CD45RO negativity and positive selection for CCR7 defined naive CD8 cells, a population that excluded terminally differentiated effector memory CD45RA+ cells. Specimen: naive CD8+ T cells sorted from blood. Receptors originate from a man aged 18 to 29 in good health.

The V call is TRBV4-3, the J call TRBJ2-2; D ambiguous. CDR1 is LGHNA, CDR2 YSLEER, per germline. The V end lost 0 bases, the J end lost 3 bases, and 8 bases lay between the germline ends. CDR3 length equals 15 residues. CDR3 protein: CASSQEIVHTGELFF. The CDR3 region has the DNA TGCGCCAGCAGCCAAGAGATAGTTCACACCGGGGAGCTGTTTTTT.

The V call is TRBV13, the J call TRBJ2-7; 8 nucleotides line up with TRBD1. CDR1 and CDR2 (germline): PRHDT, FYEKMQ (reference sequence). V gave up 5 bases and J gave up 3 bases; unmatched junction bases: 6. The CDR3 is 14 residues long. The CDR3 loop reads CASSLRDRFYEQYF. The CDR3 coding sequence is TGTGCCAGCAGCCTCCGGGACAGGTTCTACGAGCAGTACTTC.

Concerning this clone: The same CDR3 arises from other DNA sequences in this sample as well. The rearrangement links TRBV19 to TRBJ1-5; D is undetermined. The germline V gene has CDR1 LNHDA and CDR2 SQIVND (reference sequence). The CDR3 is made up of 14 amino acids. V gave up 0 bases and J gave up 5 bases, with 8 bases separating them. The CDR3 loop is CASSIDLEHQPQHF. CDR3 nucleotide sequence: TGTGCCAGTAGTATAGATCTGGAGCATCAGCCCCAGCATTTT.

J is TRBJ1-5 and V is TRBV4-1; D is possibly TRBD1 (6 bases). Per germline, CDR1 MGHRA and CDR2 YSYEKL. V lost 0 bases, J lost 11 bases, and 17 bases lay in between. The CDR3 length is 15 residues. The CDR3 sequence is CASSQDPARAGAQHF. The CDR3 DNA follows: TGCGCCAGCAGCCAAGATCCCGCCAGGGCAGGGGCCCAGCATTTT.

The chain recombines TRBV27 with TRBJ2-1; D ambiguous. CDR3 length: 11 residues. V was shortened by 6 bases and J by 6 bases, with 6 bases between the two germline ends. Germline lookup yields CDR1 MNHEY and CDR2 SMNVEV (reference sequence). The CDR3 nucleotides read TGTGCCAGCAGCGCGAGCAATGAGCAGTTCTTC. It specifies CASSASNEQFF.

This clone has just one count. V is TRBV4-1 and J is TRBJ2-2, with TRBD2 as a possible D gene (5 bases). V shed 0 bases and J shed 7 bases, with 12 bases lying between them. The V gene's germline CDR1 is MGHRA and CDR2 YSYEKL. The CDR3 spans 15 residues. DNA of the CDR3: TGCGCCAGCAGCCAAGATGTGGTAGCGAGCGGGGAGCTGTTTTTT. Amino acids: CASSQDVVASGELFF.

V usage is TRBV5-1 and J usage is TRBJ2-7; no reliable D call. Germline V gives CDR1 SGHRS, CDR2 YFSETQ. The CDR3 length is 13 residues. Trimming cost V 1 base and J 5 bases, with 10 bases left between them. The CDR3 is CASSLNGYHEQYF. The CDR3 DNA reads TGCGCCAGCAGCTTGAACGGGTACCACGAGCAGTACTTC.

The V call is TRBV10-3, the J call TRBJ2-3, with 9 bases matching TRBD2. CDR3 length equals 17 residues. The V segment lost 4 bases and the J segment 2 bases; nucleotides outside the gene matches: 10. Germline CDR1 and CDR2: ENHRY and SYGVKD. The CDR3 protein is CAISVSGGPTLTDTQYF. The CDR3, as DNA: TGTGCCATCAGTGTTAGCGGGGGCCCTACCCTCACAGATACGCAGTATTTT.

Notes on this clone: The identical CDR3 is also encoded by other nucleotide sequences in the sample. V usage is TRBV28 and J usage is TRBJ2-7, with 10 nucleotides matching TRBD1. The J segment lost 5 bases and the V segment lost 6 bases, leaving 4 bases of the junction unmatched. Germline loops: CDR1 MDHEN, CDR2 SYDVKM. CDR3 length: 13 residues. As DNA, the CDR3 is TGTGCCAGCAGCCCGACAGGGGGCAACGAGCAGTACTTC. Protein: CASSPTGGNEQYF. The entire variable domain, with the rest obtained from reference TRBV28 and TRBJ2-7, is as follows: DVKVTQSSRYLVKRTGEKVFLECVQDMDHENMFWYRQDPGLGLRLIYFSYDVKMKEKGDIPEGYSVSREKKERFSLILESASTNQTSMYLCASSPTGGNEQYFGPGTRLTVT.

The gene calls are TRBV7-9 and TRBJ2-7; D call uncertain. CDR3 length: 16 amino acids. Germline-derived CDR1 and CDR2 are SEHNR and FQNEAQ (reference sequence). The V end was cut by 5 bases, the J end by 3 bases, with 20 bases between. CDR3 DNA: TGTGCCAGCAGCCCATTCTACGGCGTATACCGCTACGAGCAGTACTTC. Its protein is CASSPFYGVYRYEQYF.

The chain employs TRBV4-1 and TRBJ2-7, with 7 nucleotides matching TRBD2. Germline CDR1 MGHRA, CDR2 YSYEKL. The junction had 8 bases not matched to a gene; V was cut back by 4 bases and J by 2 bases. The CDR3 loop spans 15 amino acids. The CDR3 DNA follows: TGCGCCAGCAGCCCCACGATGGGGAGGGCCTACGAGCAGTACTTC. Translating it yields CASSPTMGRAYEQYF.

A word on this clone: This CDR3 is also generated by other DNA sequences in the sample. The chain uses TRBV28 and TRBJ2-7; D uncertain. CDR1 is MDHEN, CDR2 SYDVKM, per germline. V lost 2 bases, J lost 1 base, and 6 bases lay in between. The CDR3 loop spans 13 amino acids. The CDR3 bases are TGTGCCAGCAGTTTACCCGGTTCCTACGAGCAGTACTTC. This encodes CASSLPGSYEQYF.

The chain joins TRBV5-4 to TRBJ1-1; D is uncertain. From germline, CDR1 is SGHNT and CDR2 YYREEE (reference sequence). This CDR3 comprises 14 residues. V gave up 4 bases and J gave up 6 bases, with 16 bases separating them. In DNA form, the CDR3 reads TGTGCCAGCAGCACCGGGTGGGGTCCCTCTGAAGCTTTCTTT. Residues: CASSTGWGPSEAFF.